The 3 T cell receptor delta chains below were found in one sample sequenced in a study of gamma delta lymphoproliferative disorders and STAT genes (dated by TCRdb to 2017 to 2018). The protocol used for the library was multiplex PCR. Instrument used: Illumina MiSeq. Clonotypes were called again by TCRdb from the public reads via CATT, and duplicate nucleotide sequences were then merged into one entry. This sample gives roughly 3,600 delta-chain clones in total; more than 0.95% of them show up just once. The ten largest clones add up to roughly a quarter of the sample. TCR sequencing was performed on genomic DNA from peripheral blood mononuclear cells isolated from patients and controls. The specimen sequenced was blood. The receptor set was obtained from a human donor in good health.

This clone occurred many times. A far larger clone lies a single base away; this is likely a read error. Although no V gene was called, TRDJ1 is the J gene; the D segment call TRDD3 is taken from the table without a DNA check. The length of the CDR3 is 19 residues. The CDR3 here is CASHPTEAVDYKHVDKPIF. DNA of the CDR3: TGTGCCTCCCACCCGACAGAGGCGGTGGACTATAAACATGTCGATAAACCCATCTTT.

As concerns this clone: TCRdb's entry gives the protein of a much larger clone, which mismatches this DNA's translation at residue 3, likely from a read error; the protein reported here is translated from the DNA. The V call is TRAV38-2/DV8, the J call TRDJ1; D is possibly TRDD2 or TRDD3 (5 bases each). Germline V lookup: CDR1 TSESDYY, CDR2 QEAYKQQN. This CDR3 is 19 amino acids long. DNA for the CDR3: TGTGCTCATAGGAGCGGGGACCCCCTACTGAGAACTTCCCTCGATAAACTCATCTTT. It is translated as CAHRSGDPLLRTSLDKLIF.

A few counts support this clone. This is likely an artifact of a read error, given a far larger clone one base away. The V and J genes are TRDV2 and TRDJ1, with 12 bases identical to TRDD3. The CDR3 is 22 residues long. The germline V gene encodes CDR1 GEAIGNYY and CDR2 EKD. This chain's CDR3 is CACDSLLGDTNPLDSSTDKPIF. In nucleotides, the CDR3 is TGTGCCTGTGACTCGCTACTGGGGGATACTAACCCCCTGGATAGTAGTACCGATAAACCCATCTTT.